The clone carrying this T cell receptor beta chain came up many times. Its matching antigen is unknown. Library preparation for TCR beta used quantitative 5'-RACE with molecular barcodes. MiXCR, run by TCRdb on the 5' RACE reads, gives a single entry per CDR3 protein. The profile shows 200,000 to 250,000 distinct CDR3 sequences, approximately 7.6% of them singletons. This sample stems from a study of CD8 T cells in ankylosing spondylitis. Study results and limitations: One TCR beta motif, made up of 7 or 8 highly homologous variants, appeared characteristic of ankylosing spondylitis blood.

CDR1 is SGHKS and CDR2 is YYEKEE in the germline V gene (reference sequence). Trimming cost V 5 bases and J 3 bases, with 15 bases left between them. This CDR3 spans 14 amino acids. The sample consisted of blood, either unsorted or a sorted T cell fraction (not recorded which). The clonotype originates from a female donor with ankylosing spondylitis or in good health (not recorded which). The chain combines TRBV5-5 with TRBJ2-7; possibly TRBD2 for D (6 bases). The CDR3 DNA reads as TGTGCCAGCAGACCCTCGGGACTCGACTACGAGCAGTACTTC. It yields the protein CASRPSGLDYEQYF. The whole variable domain, remainder taken from reference TRBV5-5 and TRBJ2-7, is DAGVTQSPTHLIKTRGQQVTLRCSPISGHKSVSWYQQVLGQGPQFIFQYYEKEERGRGNFPDRFSARQFPNYSSELNVNALLLGDSALYLCASRPSGLDYEQYFGPGTRLTVT.